The 25 T cell receptor beta chains listed next were all sequenced from one sample in a study of blood T cell repertoires in COVID-19. The data were produced by immunoSEQ multiplex PCR, yet TCRdb's version contains in-frame clones alone and is incomplete. The data hold nearly 95,000 clones, with around 86% observed a single time. Sequencing was carried out using peripheral blood. The receptors shown here come from a woman at least 80 years old with acute or convalescent COVID-19.

This clone occurred a few times. The genes are TRBV7-2 and TRBJ2-1; D not resolved. Germline values: CDR1 SGHTA, CDR2 FQGNSA. V shed 8 bases and J shed 5 bases, with 7 bases lying between them. The CDR3 is 11 amino acids. The CDR3 spells CASGQHNEQFF. The CDR3, as DNA: TGTGCCAGCGGGCAGCACAATGAGCAGTTCTTC.

The J gene is TRBJ2-2, the V gene TRBV12-5, with TRBD1 as a possible D gene (5 bases). Germline CDR1 is LGHNT and CDR2 is FRNRAP. Trimming pared 1 base from V and 6 bases from J, leaving 6 bases between. This CDR3 has 13 residues. CDR3 sequence (DNA): TGTGCTAGTGGTTTGGAGGGGCCCGGGGAGCTGTTTTTT. Its translation is CASGLEGPGELFF. Drawing the rest from reference TRBV12-5 and TRBJ2-2, the complete variable domain is DARVTQTPRHKVTEMGQEVTMRCQPILGHNTVFWYRQTMMQGLELLAYFRNRAPLDDSGMPKDRFSAEMPDATLATLKIQPSEPRDSAVYFCASGLEGPGELFFGEGSRLTVL.

This clone was seen just once. The rearrangement uses TRBV13 and TRBJ1-2; 8 bases are a match to TRBD1. Germline lookup yields CDR1 PRHDT and CDR2 FYEKMQ (reference sequence). The trim removed 5 bases at V and 4 bases at J, leaving 3 bases unmatched. This CDR3 contains 13 residues. The CDR3 DNA reads TGTGCCAGCAGCCCGACAGGGGTCTATGGCTACACCTTC. This gives the protein CASSPTGVYGYTF.

This clone was seen a few times. The chain joins TRBV5-8 to TRBJ1-4; 8 bases fit TRBD1. The CDR3 length is 15 residues. Losses at the gene ends were 2 bases for V and 7 bases for J; bases not matched to a gene: 7. Germline CDR1 is SGHTS and CDR2 is YDEGEE. In DNA, the CDR3 is TGTGCCAGCAGCTTCGGCGGGACAGGTAGTGAAAAACTGTTTTTT. Residues: CASSFGGTGSEKLFF.

The rearrangement uses TRBV18 and TRBJ1-5; unclear D gene. This CDR3 region has 16 residues. CDR1 is KGHSH and CDR2 is LQKENI in the germline V gene. V gave up 0 bases and J gave up 5 bases, with 14 bases separating them. The CDR3: CASSPPNSPPDQPQHF. For the CDR3, the DNA is TGTGCCAGCTCACCACCGAACAGCCCCCCGGATCAGCCCCAGCATTTT.

The gene calls are TRBV6-2 or TRBV6-3 and TRBJ2-5; 9 nucleotides align to TRBD2. Germline CDR1 and CDR2: MNHEY and SVGEGT. Trimming removed 2 bases from V and 0 bases from J; junction bases left unmatched: 1. The CDR3 has 15 amino acids. The CDR3 sequence is CASSYSGRHQETQYF. The CDR3 DNA follows: TGTGCCAGCAGTTACAGCGGGAGGCACCAAGAGACCCAGTACTTC.

The chain joins TRBV19 to TRBJ1-1, with 7 nucleotides matching TRBD1. This CDR3 region has 14 residues. Germline lookup yields CDR1 LNHDA and CDR2 SQIVND (reference sequence). V was clipped by 3 bases and J by 5 bases; unmatched bases: 6. The CDR3 here is CASSIGSRGTEAFF. CDR3 coding DNA: TGTGCCAGTAGTATTGGGAGCAGGGGGACTGAAGCTTTCTTT.

This clone was seen only once. The V and J genes are TRBV7-9 and TRBJ1-1, with 9 bases lining up with TRBD1. Germline CDR1 and CDR2: SEHNR and FQNEAQ (reference sequence). V lost 5 bases to trimming and J lost 1 base; unmatched junction nucleotides: 17. There are 19 residues in the CDR3. Here the CDR3 DNA reads TGTGCCAGCAGCCCCTGGGGGGGTGGACAGGGGTTTGGGAACACTGAAGCTTTCTTT. Amino acids: CASSPWGGGQGFGNTEAFF.

V gene TRBV19 combines with J gene TRBJ1-1; D not resolved. Germline lookup yields CDR1 LNHDA and CDR2 SQIVND (reference sequence). V was pared by 3 bases and J by 1 base, with 9 bases between. CDR3 length: 14 amino acids. The CDR3 nucleotides are TGTGCCAGTAGTATGGTTCCAGGGAACACTGAAGCTTTCTTT. It codes for CASSMVPGNTEAFF.

V is TRBV7-9 and J is TRBJ1-1, with TRBD1 identical over 7 bases. Germline trimming cut 4 bases from V and 0 bases from J; bases unmatched to any gene: 17. This CDR3 spans 19 amino acids. The germline V gene encodes CDR1 SEHNR and CDR2 FQNEAQ (reference sequence). The CDR3 DNA is TGTGCCAGCAGCTCCCGGACCGAGGGACAGTACGTTATGAACACTGAAGCTTTCTTT. Residues: CASSSRTEGQYVMNTEAFF.

V usage is TRBV6-6 and J usage is TRBJ1-2; 9 bases are shared with TRBD1. Trimming cost V 8 bases and J 4 bases; bases outside gene matches: 5. The germline V gene encodes CDR1 MNHNY and CDR2 SVGAGI (reference sequence). The CDR3 extends over 13 amino acids. The CDR3 nucleotides are TGTGCCAGCGGGGACAGGGATGGCTATGGCTACACCTTC. Amino acid sequence: CASGDRDGYGYTF.

The chain employs TRBV19 and TRBJ2-1; 10 bases agree with TRBD2. Germline CDR1 reads LNHDA; CDR2 reads SQIVND (reference sequence). The CDR3 totals 16 residues. V dropped 3 bases and J dropped 2; count of bases not matched to a gene: 4. The CDR3 DNA reads as TGTGCCAGTAGTATCCGAGCGGGAGGGGCCTACAATGAGCAGTTCTTC. Its protein is CASSIRAGGAYNEQFF.

V usage is TRBV7-2 and J usage is TRBJ1-2; TRBD1 matches 8 bases. Germline lookup yields CDR1 SGHTA and CDR2 FQGNSA. Trimming at V came to 5 bases and at J to 4 bases, leaving 3 bases not matched to a gene. The CDR3 loop spans 13 amino acids. The CDR3, as DNA: TGTGCCAGCAGCGCGACAGGGGTCTATGGCTACACCTTC. Translated: CASSATGVYGYTF.

V is TRBV24-1 and J is TRBJ2-3; 7 bases agree with TRBD1. After removal of 4 bases from V and 5 bases from J, the junction contained 11 bases not matched to a gene. Germline V lookup: CDR1 KGHDR, CDR2 SFDVKD. CDR3 length: 16 residues. CDR3 nucleotide sequence: TGTGCCACCAGTGAAAATACCGGGACAGCAAAAGATACGCAGTATTTT. Translation gives CATSENTGTAKDTQYF.

This chain links TRBV7-2 with TRBJ1-4; TRBD1 matches at 7 bases. Unmatched junction bases numbered 2, after V lost 4 bases and J lost 0 bases. The CDR3 covers 15 residues. CDR1 is SGHTA, CDR2 FQGNSA, per germline. The CDR3 coding sequence is TGTGCCAGCAGCTCCGGGACAGCAACTAATGAAAAACTGTTTTTT. Translation: CASSSGTATNEKLFF.

CDR3 residues: CASSLARTSGVSGELFF. As DNA, the CDR3 is TGTGCCAGCAGCTTAGCCCGGACTAGCGGGGTTTCCGGGGAGCTGTTTTTT. The rearrangement joins TRBV7-2 to TRBJ2-2; 12 positions match TRBD2. This CDR3 comprises 17 residues. Germline assignment: CDR1 SGHTA and CDR2 FQGNSA. Losses at the gene ends were 0 bases for V and 6 bases for J; bases not matched to a gene: 5.

The chain employs TRBV7-9 and TRBJ1-1; maybe TRBD1 (5 bases). V gave up 5 bases and J gave up 10 bases, with 17 bases separating them. Germline CDR1 reads SEHNR; CDR2 reads FQNEAQ (reference sequence). The CDR3 length is 13 residues. In DNA form, the CDR3 reads TGTGCCAGCAGCCTATCAAGCCGGGGGGGAGCTTTCTTT. Residues: CASSLSSRGGAFF.

This clone has a single count. The V call is TRBV3-1 (or the pseudogene TRBV3-2), the J call TRBJ1-1, with 8 bases matching TRBD1. J gave up 6 bases and V 1 base, and 7 bases lay outside the gene matches. Per the germline V gene, CDR1 is LGHDT and CDR2 is YNNKEL (reference sequence). This CDR3 has 15 residues. The CDR3 nucleotides read TGTGCCAGCAGCCAAGGTTCAGGGGGCTTTTCTGAAGCTTTCTTT. It codes for CASSQGSGGFSEAFF.

The V call is TRBV19, the J call TRBJ2-7; D is perhaps TRBD1 (8 bases). CDR1 LNHDA and CDR2 SQIVND come from the germline V gene (reference sequence). Trimming took 5 bases from V and 1 from J, leaving 15 bases between them. CDR3 length: 15 residues. In DNA form, the CDR3 reads TGTGCCAGTAGTCTCGACAGGGGAGGGTCCTACGAGCAGTACTTC. It yields the protein CASSLDRGGSYEQYF.

The chain employs TRBV6-5 and TRBJ1-1; D not resolved. Germline-derived CDR1 and CDR2 are MNHEY and SVGAGI. The CDR3 is 12 residues long. Trimming took 0 bases from V and 7 from J, leaving 6 bases between them. The CDR3 loop is CASSYSSSEAFF. For the CDR3, the DNA is TGTGCCAGCAGTTACTCGAGTAGTGAAGCTTTCTTT.

V and J are TRBV7-2 and TRBJ2-7, with 11 bases lining up with TRBD2. Trimming at V came to 3 bases and at J to 7 bases, leaving 14 bases not matched to a gene. Per the germline V gene, CDR1 is SGHTA and CDR2 is FQGNSA. CDR3 length equals 17 residues. The CDR3 DNA follows: TGTGCCAGCAGCTTCCGTACTTCTAGCGGGGGGCAGCAAGAGCAGTACTTC. It yields the protein CASSFRTSSGGQQEQYF.

The rearrangement links TRBV18 to TRBJ2-7; 9 bases line up with TRBD1. Trimming cost V 3 bases and J 6 bases; bases outside gene matches: 6. Germline V lookup: CDR1 KGHSH, CDR2 LQKENI. The CDR3 contains 14 residues. CDR3 nucleotides: TGTGCCAGCTCACCGTCCGGGACAGGGCTCGAGCAGTACTTC. Translation: CASSPSGTGLEQYF.

The rearrangement joins TRBV20-1 to TRBJ1-1, with 8 nucleotides matching TRBD1. Looked up from germline, CDR1 is DFQATT and CDR2 is SNEGSKA (reference sequence). V trimming: 3 bases; J trimming: 8 bases; junction bases outside the gene matches: 2. The CDR3 covers 11 residues. Written as DNA, the CDR3 is TGCAGTGCTAGGGACAGGGAAGAAGCTTTCTTT. Encoded protein: CSARDREEAFF.

The chain employs TRBV27 and TRBJ2-1; 8 bases are a match to TRBD2. V lost 5 bases and J lost 3; bases outside the gene matches: 9. This CDR3 has 16 residues. Germline CDR1 and CDR2: MNHEY and SMNVEV (reference sequence). The DNA of the CDR3 is TGTGCCAGCAGTGACGAAAGACTAGCGCTCTACAATGAGCAGTTCTTC. It yields the protein CASSDERLALYNEQFF.

This clone was recorded only once. The chain joins TRBV18 to TRBJ1-6; D ambiguous. The V gene's germline CDR1 is KGHSH and CDR2 LQKENI. The CDR3 is made up of 15 amino acids. Trimming removed 2 bases at V and 0 bases at J, with 5 bases between. The CDR3 reads CASSPASSYNSPLHF. The DNA for the CDR3 is TGTGCCAGCTCACCAGCGAGCTCCTATAATTCACCCCTCCACTTT.